The 28 T cell receptor beta chains below come from one sample, sequenced in a study of T cell responses to AZD1222 COVID-19 vaccine. TCRdb keeps only in-frame clones here, not all; method: immunoSEQ multiplex PCR. Among 100,000 to 150,000 clones listed, around 90% were seen once. Specimen: peripheral blood, collected on day 0 of AZD1222 vaccination. The receptors come from an adult in good health.

This rearrangement joins TRBV5-4 to TRBJ1-4; D is ambiguous. V lost 0 bases, J lost 8 bases, and 14 bases lay in between. The CDR3 is made up of 15 amino acids. The V gene's germline CDR1 is SGHNT and CDR2 YYREEE (reference sequence). CDR3 loop: CASSLAGRKGEKLFF. The CDR3 coding sequence is TGTGCCAGCAGCTTGGCGGGCAGGAAAGGGGAAAAACTGTTTTTT. The entire variable domain, with the rest obtained from reference TRBV5-4 and TRBJ1-4, is as follows: ETGVTQSPTHLIKTRGQQVTLRCSSQSGHNTVSWYQQALGQGPQFIFQYYREEENGRGNFPPRFSGLQFPNYSSELNVNALELDDSALYLCASSLAGRKGEKLFFGSGTQLSVL.

The chain links TRBV6-5 to TRBJ1-1; the D gene is possibly TRBD1 (5 bases). V was cut by 6 bases and J by 6 bases, with 17 bases left in between. CDR3 length: 14 residues. The germline gives CDR1 MNHEY, CDR2 SVGAGI. The CDR3 coding sequence is TGTGCCAGCAGGTTGAGAGGGGCGGCGGCTGAAGCTTTCTTT. It yields the protein CASRLRGAAAEAFF.

V usage is TRBV4-1 and J usage is TRBJ2-2, with 7 positions matching TRBD1. V lost 0 bases, J lost 1 base, and 2 bases stayed unmatched. CDR3 length: 16 residues. CDR1 is MGHRA, CDR2 YSYEKL, per germline. As DNA, the CDR3 is TGCGCCAGCAGCCAAGAGGACAGGTTGAACACCGGGGAGCTGTTTTTT. Its protein product is CASSQEDRLNTGELFF.

The chain has TRBV7-2 and TRBJ1-1; 8 bases match TRBD1. CDR1 SGHTA and CDR2 FQGNSA come from the germline V gene. Losses at the gene ends were 5 bases for V and 6 bases for J; bases not matched to a gene: 11. CDR3 size: 15 residues. The CDR3 here is CASSARDRPLAEAFF. CDR3 DNA sequence: TGTGCCAGCAGCGCCCGGGACAGGCCGCTCGCTGAAGCTTTCTTT.

The gene calls are TRBV9 and TRBJ2-3; tentatively, D is TRBD2 (7 bases). Germline CDR1 SGDLS, CDR2 YYNGEE. The ends were cut back, 0 bases at V and 4 bases at J, with 15 bases in the middle. This CDR3 spans 16 amino acids. In DNA form, the CDR3 reads TGTGCCAGCAGCGTAGGTTGGGGGGGCGCACCAGATACGCAGTATTTT. Encoded protein: CASSVGWGGAPDTQYF.

V is TRBV12-3 or TRBV12-4 and J is TRBJ2-3; no firm D call. This CDR3 spans 11 amino acids. V gave up 8 bases and J gave up 4 bases, with 7 bases separating them. This chain's CDR3 is CASGPSDTQYF. CDR3 sequence (DNA): TGTGCCAGCGGGCCGTCAGATACGCAGTATTTT.

V and J are TRBV9 and TRBJ2-3; 12 bases are shared with TRBD2. This CDR3 region has 19 residues. V trimming: 0 bases; J trimming: 0 bases; junction bases outside the gene matches: 8. Germline values: CDR1 SGDLS, CDR2 YYNGEE. The CDR3 nucleotides are TGTGCCAGCAGCGTAGCGTCAGGACTAGCGGGGCTAAGCACAGATACGCAGTATTTT. It encodes CASSVASGLAGLSTDTQYF.

This chain links TRBV24-1 with TRBJ1-5, with D possibly TRBD1 on 5 matching bases. Germline V CDR1 and CDR2: KGHDR, SFDVKD. Trimming removed 5 bases at V and 9 bases at J, with 10 bases between. The CDR3 is made up of 12 amino acids. The CDR3 DNA is TGTGCCACCAGTGCCGTAAGGGGGCCCCAGCATTTT. It codes for CATSAVRGPQHF.

This chain connects TRBV7-2 to TRBJ1-4; D perhaps matches TRBD1 (5 bases). Germline assignment: CDR1 SGHTA and CDR2 FQGNSA. The CDR3 runs 16 residues. V was shortened by 6 bases and J by 0 bases, with 14 bases between the two germline ends. DNA of the CDR3: TGTGCCAGCAGTGATCACGGGGGGGCAACTAATGAAAAACTGTTTTTT. This translates into CASSDHGGATNEKLFF.

This clone was found a few times. This sequence joins TRBV7-9 and TRBJ1-1, with D hard to call. CDR3 length: 14 amino acids. Germline CDR1 and CDR2: SEHNR and FQNEAQ (reference sequence). V dropped 1 base and J dropped 3 bases, with 9 bases sitting between them. Here the CDR3 DNA reads TGTGCCAGCAGCTTAGTAATAGGGCACACTGAAGCTTTCTTT. Translated, it gives CASSLVIGHTEAFF.

This chain joins TRBV5-1 and TRBJ2-2; the match to TRBD1 covers 7 bases. The CDR3 runs to 16 residues. Germline V CDR1 and CDR2: SGHRS, YFSETQ. Losses at the gene ends were 3 bases for V and 1 base for J; bases not matched to a gene: 6. The CDR3 reads CASSWGTAKNTGELFF. CDR3 sequence (DNA): TGCGCCAGCAGCTGGGGGACAGCCAAGAACACCGGGGAGCTGTTTTTT.

The chain employs TRBV28 and TRBJ2-1; D perhaps matches TRBD2 (5 bases). Trimming removed 1 base from V and 0 bases from J, with 13 bases in between. CDR3 length: 17 residues. CDR1 MDHEN and CDR2 SYDVKM come from the germline V gene. DNA for the CDR3: TGTGCCAGCAGTTTATTATCCGGGGAAAGCTCCTACAATGAGCAGTTCTTC. It translates to CASSLLSGESSYNEQFF.

The rearrangement uses TRBV6-2 or TRBV6-3 and TRBJ2-2; TRBD1 agrees at 9 bases. The CDR3 has 15 residues. V dropped 8 bases and J dropped 2; count of bases not matched to a gene: 6. Germline V gene lookup returns CDR1 MNHEY and CDR2 SVGEGT. CDR3 amino acids: CASCRDRANTGELFF. The CDR3 DNA is TGTGCCAGCTGCCGGGACAGGGCTAACACCGGGGAGCTGTTTTTT.

This chain connects TRBV5-8 to TRBJ1-2; TRBD1 might be the D (5 bases). The germline V and J ends were trimmed by 6 bases and 5 bases, with 14 bases remaining between them. Germline V lookup: CDR1 SGHTS, CDR2 YDEGEE. This CDR3 is built from 13 residues. As DNA, the CDR3 is TGTGCCAGCACTCTGGCAGGGAGGTATGGCTACACCTTC. Translating gives CASTLAGRYGYTF. Looking up the rest from reference TRBV5-8 and TRBJ1-2 gives the full variable domain: EAGVTQSPTHLIKTRGQQATLRCSPISGHTSVYWYQQALGLGLQFLLWYDEGEERNRGNFPPRFSGRQFPNYSSELNVNALELEDSALYLCASTLAGRYGYTFGSGTRLTVV.

The chain uses TRBV2 and TRBJ2-7; D is ambiguous. The V end lost 1 base, the J end lost 5 bases, and 6 bases lay between the germline ends. Germline CDR1 is SNHLY and CDR2 is FYNNEI. This CDR3 spans 12 amino acids. This CDR3 reads CASSEGAHEQYF. CDR3 in DNA: TGTGCCAGCAGTGAAGGGGCCCACGAGCAGTACTTC.

This chain links TRBV28 with TRBJ2-3; either TRBD1 or TRBD2 may supply D (5 bases each). The germline V gene has CDR1 MDHEN and CDR2 SYDVKM. The CDR3 consists of 15 residues. Trimming pared 4 bases from V and 7 bases from J, leaving 18 bases between. The CDR3 nucleotides are TGTGCCAGCAGTTCGGCCGGGGCTGGTTTTAATACGCAGTATTTT. It yields the protein CASSSAGAGFNTQYF.

The chain employs TRBV5-1 and TRBJ2-7; 10 bases map to TRBD1. The CDR3 runs 14 residues. The germline gives CDR1 SGHRS, CDR2 YFSETQ. The ends lost 4 bases at V and 9 bases at J; junction bases unmatched: 10. The CDR3 DNA is TGCGCCAGCAGCCTAGGGACAGGGGATGCTGGGCAGTACTTC. It codes for CASSLGTGDAGQYF.

This chain uses TRBV7-2 with TRBJ2-7; D is perhaps TRBD1 or TRBD2 (5 bases each). The CDR3 totals 14 residues. CDR1 is SGHTA and CDR2 is FQGNSA in the germline V gene. Trimming shortened V by 5 bases and J by 6 bases, and 17 bases separated the two germline ends. The CDR3 sequence: CASSPGQGSIEQYF. Written as DNA, the CDR3 is TGTGCCAGCAGCCCGGGGCAGGGATCTATCGAGCAGTACTTC. The full variable domain, rest sourced from reference TRBV7-2 and TRBJ2-7, is GAGVSQSPSNKVTEKGKDVELRCDPISGHTALYWYRQSLGQGLEFLIYFQGNSAPDKSGLPSDRFSAERTGGSVSTLTIQRTQQEDSAVYLCASSPGQGSIEQYFGPGTRLTVT.

This clone was seen once. The rearrangement links TRBV6-2 or TRBV6-3 to TRBJ1-6, with D maybe TRBD1 (5 bases). Germline assignment: CDR1 MNHEY and CDR2 SVGEGT. The V and J ends lost 5 bases and 9 bases respectively, with 20 bases between them. The CDR3 is 16 amino acids. Written as DNA, the CDR3 is TGTGCCAGCAGTGCATCCGGGACCGCCTGGGGTTCACCCCTCCACTTT. This encodes CASSASGTAWGSPLHF.

In its sample, this clone was seen a few times. The chain links TRBV12-5 to TRBJ1-5, with no clear D. This CDR3 is 13 amino acids long. Germline CDR1 and CDR2: LGHNT and FRNRAP. V was clipped by 5 bases and J by 5 bases, with 10 bases between them. The CDR3, as DNA: TGTGCTAGTGGTCTGGACGGAGATCAGCCCCAGCATTTT. Protein sequence: CASGLDGDQPQHF.

This chain links TRBV7-6 with TRBJ1-4, with a possible D match to TRBD1 (6 bases). This CDR3 has 15 amino acids. In germline, CDR1 is SGHVS, CDR2 FNYEAQ. V lost 5 bases and J lost 7, with 17 bases in between. CDR3 bases: TGTGCCAGCAGCCCCTGGACAGAAAGAATTGAAAAACTGTTTTTT. As protein: CASSPWTERIEKLFF.

The rearrangement joins TRBV2 to TRBJ2-7; unclear D gene. Germline lookup yields CDR1 SNHLY and CDR2 FYNNEI. Trimming cost V 0 bases and J 7 bases, with 10 bases left between them. CDR3 size: 13 residues. DNA for the CDR3: TGTGCCAGCAGTGAAGCTTGGTCACGGGAGCAGTACTTC. Translated, it gives CASSEAWSREQYF.

V usage is TRBV6-5 and J usage is TRBJ1-2, with 7 positions matching TRBD1. Germline V CDR1 and CDR2: MNHEY, SVGAGI. The CDR3 has 13 amino acids. The V segment lost 5 bases and the J segment 8 bases; nucleotides outside the gene matches: 8. The DNA of the CDR3 is TGTGCCAGCAGTCTACGGACAGGTGGAGGCTACACCTTC. This codes for CASSLRTGGGYTF.

The chain joins TRBV5-1 to TRBJ1-2; D unresolved. Germline CDR1 and CDR2: SGHRS and YFSETQ. CDR3 size: 16 residues. Trimming removed 0 bases from V and 0 bases from J, with 12 bases in between. CDR3: CASSLGGEATNYGYTF. CDR3 nucleotide sequence: TGCGCCAGCAGCTTGGGCGGAGAAGCTACTAACTATGGCTACACCTTC.

The rearrangement uses TRBV3-1 (or the pseudogene TRBV3-2) and TRBJ2-7, with TRBD2 identical over 12 bases. This CDR3 contains 15 residues. The germline CDR1 and CDR2 sequences are LGHDT and YNNKEL (reference sequence). V trimming: 3 bases; J trimming: 2 bases; junction bases outside the gene matches: 2. The DNA of the CDR3 is TGTGCCAGCAGCCACCCTAGCGGGGGGGCCTACGAGCAGTACTTC. Translating gives CASSHPSGGAYEQYF.

The chain couples TRBV19 to TRBJ1-5, with D possibly TRBD1 on 5 matching bases. V lost 3 bases, J lost 6 bases, and 12 bases lay in between. Germline CDR1 is LNHDA and CDR2 is SQIVND (reference sequence). CDR3 length: 14 amino acids. The CDR3 DNA sequence: TGTGCCAGTAGTATGGGAGGGGTTAGTCAGCCCCAGCATTTT. It encodes CASSMGGVSQPQHF.

This clone was counted between two and nine times. This chain joins TRBV27 and TRBJ2-7, with 12 bases lining up with TRBD2. The CDR3 contains 15 residues. Germline loops: CDR1 MNHEY, CDR2 SMNVEV (reference sequence). The V and J ends lost 5 bases and 5 bases, in that order; junction bases with no gene match: 7. CDR3 DNA: TGTGCCAGCAGTCTACTAGCGGGGGGCCTCCACGAGCAGTACTTC. It specifies CASSLLAGGLHEQYF.

The rearrangement uses TRBV28 and TRBJ2-4; TRBD2 is a possible D gene (6 bases). The CDR3 length is 17 residues. Per the germline V gene, CDR1 is MDHEN and CDR2 is SYDVKM. The V gene lost 7 bases and the J gene lost 7 bases, with 26 bases spanning the gap. CDR3 nucleotides: TGTGCCAGCACTACCACGGGCCAGGGAGGTTCCAGGAACATTCAGTACTTC. Protein: CASTTTGQGGSRNIQYF.